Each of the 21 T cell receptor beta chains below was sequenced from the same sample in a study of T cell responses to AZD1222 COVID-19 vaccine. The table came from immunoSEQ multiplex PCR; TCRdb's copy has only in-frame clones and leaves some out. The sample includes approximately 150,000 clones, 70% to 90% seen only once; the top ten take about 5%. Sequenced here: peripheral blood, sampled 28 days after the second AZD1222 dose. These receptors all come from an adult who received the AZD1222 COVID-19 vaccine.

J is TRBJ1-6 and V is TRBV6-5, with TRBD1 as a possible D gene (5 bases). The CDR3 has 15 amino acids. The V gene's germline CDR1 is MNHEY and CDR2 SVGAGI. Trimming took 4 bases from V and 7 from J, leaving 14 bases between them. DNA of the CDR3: TGTGCCAGCAGTTTTAGAGGGACGGTCAATTCACCCCTCCACTTT. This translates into CASSFRGTVNSPLHF.

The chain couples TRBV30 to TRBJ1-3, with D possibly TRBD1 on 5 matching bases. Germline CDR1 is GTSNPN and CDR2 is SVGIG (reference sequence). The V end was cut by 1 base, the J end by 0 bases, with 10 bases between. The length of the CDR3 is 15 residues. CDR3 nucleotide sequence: TGTGCCTGGAGTGCCCCGACAGTCTCTGGAAACACCATATATTTT. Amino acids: CAWSAPTVSGNTIYF.

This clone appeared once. CDR3 region: CASSLGGDTEAFF. CDR3 bases: TGTGCCAGCAGTTTGGGGGGTGACACTGAAGCTTTCTTT. This rearrangement joins TRBV28 to TRBJ1-1, with D perhaps matching TRBD1 (5 bases). The CDR3 is made up of 13 amino acids. The V end was cut by 3 bases, the J end by 3 bases, with 8 bases between. Germline values: CDR1 MDHEN, CDR2 SYDVKM.

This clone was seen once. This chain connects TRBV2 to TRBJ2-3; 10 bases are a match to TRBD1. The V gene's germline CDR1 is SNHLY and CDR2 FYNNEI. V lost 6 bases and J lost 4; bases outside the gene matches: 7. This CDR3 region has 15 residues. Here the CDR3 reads CASSRDRGRADTQYF. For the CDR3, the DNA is TGTGCCAGCAGCCGCGACAGGGGGCGGGCAGATACGCAGTATTTT.

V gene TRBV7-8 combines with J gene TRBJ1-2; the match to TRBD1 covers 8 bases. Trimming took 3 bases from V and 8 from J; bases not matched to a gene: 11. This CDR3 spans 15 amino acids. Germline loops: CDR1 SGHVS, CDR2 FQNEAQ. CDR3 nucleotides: TGTGCCAGCAGCTTCGCCGGGACAGGCGGTTGGGGCTACACCTTC. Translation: CASSFAGTGGWGYTF. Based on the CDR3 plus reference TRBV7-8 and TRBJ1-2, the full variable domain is GAGVSQSPRYKVAKRGQDVALRCDPISGHVSLFWYQQALGQGPEFLTYFQNEAQLDKSGLPSDRFFAERPEGSVSTLKIQRTQQEDSAVYLCASSFAGTGGWGYTFGSGTRLTVV.

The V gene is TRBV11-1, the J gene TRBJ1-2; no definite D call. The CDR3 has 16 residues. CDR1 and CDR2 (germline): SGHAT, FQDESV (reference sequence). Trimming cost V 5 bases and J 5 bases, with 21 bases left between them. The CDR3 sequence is CASSGFYGRGLYGYTF. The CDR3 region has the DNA TGTGCCAGCAGCGGTTTCTACGGGAGAGGACTTTATGGCTACACCTTC.

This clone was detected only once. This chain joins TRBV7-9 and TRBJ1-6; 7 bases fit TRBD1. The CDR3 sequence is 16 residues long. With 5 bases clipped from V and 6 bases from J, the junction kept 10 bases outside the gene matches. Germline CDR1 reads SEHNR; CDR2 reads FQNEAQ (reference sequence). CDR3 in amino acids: CASSLSSGTANSPLHF. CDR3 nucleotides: TGTGCCAGCAGCCTATCTTCCGGGACAGCTAATTCACCCCTCCACTTT. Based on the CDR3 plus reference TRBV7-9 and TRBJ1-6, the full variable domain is DTGVSQNPRHKITKRGQNVTFRCDPISEHNRLYWYRQTLGQGPEFLTYFQNEAQLEKSRLLSDRFSAERPKGSFSTLEIQRTEQGDSAMYLCASSLSSGTANSPLHFGNGTRLTVT.

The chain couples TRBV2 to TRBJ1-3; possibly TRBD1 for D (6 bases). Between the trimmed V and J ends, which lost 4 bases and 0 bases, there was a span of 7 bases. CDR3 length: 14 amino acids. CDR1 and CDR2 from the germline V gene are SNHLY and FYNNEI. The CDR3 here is CASSADSSGNTIYF. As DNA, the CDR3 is TGTGCCAGCAGTGCGGACAGCTCTGGAAACACCATATATTTT.

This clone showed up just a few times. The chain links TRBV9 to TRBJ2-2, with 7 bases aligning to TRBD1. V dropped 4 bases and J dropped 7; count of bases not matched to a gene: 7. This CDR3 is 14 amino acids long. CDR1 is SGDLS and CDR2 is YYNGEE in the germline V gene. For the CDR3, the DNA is TGTGCCAGCAGCTCCAGGGGGTGGGGCGGGGAGCTGTTTTTT. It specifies CASSSRGWGGELFF.

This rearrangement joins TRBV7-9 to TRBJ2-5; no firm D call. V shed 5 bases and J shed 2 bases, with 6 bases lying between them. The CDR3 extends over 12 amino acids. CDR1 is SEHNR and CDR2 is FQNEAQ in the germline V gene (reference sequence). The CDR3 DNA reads TGTGCCAGCAGCCCATGGCAAGAGACCCAGTACTTC. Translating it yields CASSPWQETQYF.

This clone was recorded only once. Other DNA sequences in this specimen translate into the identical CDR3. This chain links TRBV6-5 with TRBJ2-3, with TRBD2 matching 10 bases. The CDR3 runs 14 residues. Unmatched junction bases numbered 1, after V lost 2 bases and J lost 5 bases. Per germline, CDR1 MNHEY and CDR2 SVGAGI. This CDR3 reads CASSYLAGVDTQYF. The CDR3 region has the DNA TGTGCCAGCAGTTACCTAGCGGGGGTAGATACGCAGTATTTT.

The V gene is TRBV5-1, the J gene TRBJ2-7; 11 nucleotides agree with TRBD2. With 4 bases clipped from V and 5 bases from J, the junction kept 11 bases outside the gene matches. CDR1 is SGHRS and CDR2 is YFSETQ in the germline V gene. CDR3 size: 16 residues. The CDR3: CASSLGTSGRSHEQYF. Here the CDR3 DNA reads TGCGCCAGCAGCCTCGGGACTAGCGGCCGATCCCACGAGCAGTACTTC.

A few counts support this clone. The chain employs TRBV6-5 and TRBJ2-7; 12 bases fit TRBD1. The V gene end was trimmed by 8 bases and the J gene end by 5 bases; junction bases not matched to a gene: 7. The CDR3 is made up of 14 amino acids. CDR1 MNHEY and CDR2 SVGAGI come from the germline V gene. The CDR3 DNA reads TGTGCCAGCGTTACCGGGACAGGGGGCAACGAGCAGTACTTC. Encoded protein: CASVTGTGGNEQYF.

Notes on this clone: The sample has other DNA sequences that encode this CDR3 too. In DNA, the CDR3 is TGTGCCAGCAGCCAAGTGAACGAGCAGTACTTC. As protein: CASSQVNEQYF. The J gene is TRBJ2-7, the V gene TRBV3-1 (or the pseudogene TRBV3-2); D remains unclear. This CDR3 region has 11 residues. V dropped 1 base and J dropped 5 bases, with 3 bases sitting between them. Per the germline V gene, CDR1 is LGHDT and CDR2 is YNNKEL (reference sequence).

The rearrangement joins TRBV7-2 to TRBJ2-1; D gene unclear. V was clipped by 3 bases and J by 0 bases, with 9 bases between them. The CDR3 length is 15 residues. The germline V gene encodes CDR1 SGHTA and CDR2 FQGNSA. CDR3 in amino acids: CASSLYSSSYNEQFF. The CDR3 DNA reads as TGTGCCAGCAGCTTGTACTCGAGCTCCTACAATGAGCAGTTCTTC.

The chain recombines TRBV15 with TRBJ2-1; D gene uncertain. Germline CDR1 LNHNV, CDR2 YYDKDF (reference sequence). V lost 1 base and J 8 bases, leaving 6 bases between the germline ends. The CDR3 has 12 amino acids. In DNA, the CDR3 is TGTGCCACCAGCAGAGGTATCGATGAGCAGTTCTTC. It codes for CATSRGIDEQFF. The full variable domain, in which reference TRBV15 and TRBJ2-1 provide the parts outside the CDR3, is DAMVIQNPRYQVTQFGKPVTLSCSQTLNHNVMYWYQQKSSQAPKLLFHYYDKDFNNEADTPDNFQSRRPNTSFCFLDIRSPGLGDTAMYLCATSRGIDEQFFGPGTRLTVL.

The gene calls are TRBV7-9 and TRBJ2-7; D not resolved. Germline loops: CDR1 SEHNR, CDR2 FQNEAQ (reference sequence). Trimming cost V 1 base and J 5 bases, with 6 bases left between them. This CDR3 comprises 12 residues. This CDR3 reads CASSLVSHEQYF. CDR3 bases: TGTGCCAGCAGCTTAGTTAGTCACGAGCAGTACTTC. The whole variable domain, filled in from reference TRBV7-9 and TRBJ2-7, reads DTGVSQNPRHKITKRGQNVTFRCDPISEHNRLYWYRQTLGQGPEFLTYFQNEAQLEKSRLLSDRFSAERPKGSFSTLEIQRTEQGDSAMYLCASSLVSHEQYFGPGTRLTVT.

The CDR3 DNA sequence: TGTGCCAGCAGTTTTGGGAACACTGAAGCTTTCTTT. It translates to CASSFGNTEAFF. The chain links TRBV27 to TRBJ1-1, with D unresolved. Trimming cost V 3 bases and J 1 base, with 3 bases left between them. Germline CDR1 and CDR2: MNHEY and SMNVEV (reference sequence). The CDR3 sequence is 12 residues long.

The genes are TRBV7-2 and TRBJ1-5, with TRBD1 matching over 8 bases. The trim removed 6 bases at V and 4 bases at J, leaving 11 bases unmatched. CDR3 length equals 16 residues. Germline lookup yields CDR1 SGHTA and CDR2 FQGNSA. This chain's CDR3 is CASRVGGTGANQPQHF. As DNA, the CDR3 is TGTGCCAGCAGGGTTGGAGGGACAGGTGCTAATCAGCCCCAGCATTTT.

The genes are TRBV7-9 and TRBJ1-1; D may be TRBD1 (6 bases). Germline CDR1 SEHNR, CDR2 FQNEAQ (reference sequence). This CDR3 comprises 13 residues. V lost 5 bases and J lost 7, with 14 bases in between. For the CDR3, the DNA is TGTGCCAGCAGCGATACAGGGACCAGTGAAGCTTTCTTT. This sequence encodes CASSDTGTSEAFF.

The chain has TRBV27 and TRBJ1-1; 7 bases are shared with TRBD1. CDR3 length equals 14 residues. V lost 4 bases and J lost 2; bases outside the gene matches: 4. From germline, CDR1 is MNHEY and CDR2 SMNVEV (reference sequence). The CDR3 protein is CASSSGTDNTEAFF. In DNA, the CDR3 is TGTGCCAGCAGTTCAGGGACAGACAACACTGAAGCTTTCTTT.